One and the same sample provided the 14 T cell receptor beta chains below, sequenced in a study of early T cells in non-severe SARS-CoV-2 infection. TCRdb redid the calling of the 5' RACE reads with MiXCR, one entry per CDR3 protein. The sample holds about 48,000 distinct CDR3 sequences; approximately 7.6% are singletons and the top ten take 5% to 6.5%. Sample: whole blood. All receptors come from an adult who was a healthcare worker with PCR-confirmed SARS-CoV-2 infection or an uninfected control (not recorded which).

This clonotype was recorded many times. V is TRBV20-1 and J is TRBJ1-2; TRBD1 matches 7 bases. The trim removed 5 bases at V and 2 bases at J, leaving 5 bases unmatched. The CDR3 is 13 residues long. The germline V gene has CDR1 DFQATT and CDR2 SNEGSKA (reference sequence). The CDR3 reads CSAFGQENYGYTF. In nucleotides, the CDR3 is TGCAGTGCTTTCGGACAGGAGAACTATGGCTACACCTTC.

The table lists this clonotype with a few counts. V usage is TRBV18 and J usage is TRBJ1-1; D remains unclear. Germline CDR1 reads KGHSH; CDR2 reads LQKENI. The CDR3 covers 13 residues. V was trimmed by 1 base and J by 3 bases, leaving 6 bases between them. The CDR3 spells CASSPLADTEAFF. The CDR3 nucleotides are TGTGCCAGCTCACCACTGGCGGACACTGAAGCTTTCTTT. The complete variable domain, with remaining parts taken from reference TRBV18 and TRBJ1-1, reads NAGVMQNPRHLVRRRGQEARLRCSPMKGHSHVYWYRQLPEEGLKFMVYLQKENIIDESGMPKERFSAEFPKEGPSILRIQQVVRGDSAAYFCASSPLADTEAFFGQGTRLTVV.

This clonotype was seen many times. The chain combines TRBV7-9 with TRBJ1-1; D remains unclear. Per the germline V gene, CDR1 is SEHNR and CDR2 is FQNEAQ (reference sequence). The CDR3 consists of 14 residues. The V end was cut by 7 bases, the J end by 2 bases, with 14 bases between. CDR3 region: CASINIESNTEAFF. CDR3 DNA: TGTGCCAGCATCAACATAGAGAGTAACACTGAAGCTTTCTTT.

This clonotype occurred many times. V usage is TRBV4-2 and J usage is TRBJ1-2; possible D gene TRBD1, 6 bases. CDR3 length: 16 amino acids. CDR1 and CDR2 from the germline V gene are LGHNA and YNFKEQ. V lost 0 bases to trimming and J lost 6 bases, with 17 bases between them. In DNA, the CDR3 is TGTGCCAGCAGCCAAGAGGTGGTGGCAGGGGTCCATGGCTACACCTTC. Translated, it gives CASSQEVVAGVHGYTF.

The CDR3 DNA follows: TGTGCCAGCAGCCAAGGGGGAGGGTACAATGAGCAGTTCTTC. The encoded protein is CASSQGGGYNEQFF. The chain carries TRBV3-1 and TRBJ2-1; 7 positions match TRBD2. This CDR3 spans 14 amino acids. Unmatched junction bases numbered 1, after V lost 1 base and J lost 4 bases. Germline CDR1 is LGHDT and CDR2 is YNNKEL (reference sequence).

This clonotype was seen at least ten times. The chain carries TRBV20-1 and TRBJ2-2; 7 nucleotides align to TRBD1. The germline gives CDR1 DFQATT, CDR2 SNEGSKA (reference sequence). The V and J ends lost 2 bases and 4 bases, in that order; junction bases with no gene match: 4. This CDR3 spans 14 amino acids. The CDR3 spells CSARTQGSTGELFF. DNA for the CDR3: TGCAGTGCTAGAACACAGGGGTCCACCGGGGAGCTGTTTTTT.

This clonotype was detected many times. The genes are TRBV20-1 and TRBJ2-3; 9 bases match TRBD2. Looked up from germline, CDR1 is DFQATT and CDR2 is SNEGSKA (reference sequence). CDR3 size: 15 residues. After removal of 0 bases from V and 6 bases from J, the junction contained 7 bases not matched to a gene. The CDR3 protein is CSARDPAGGTDTQYF. The CDR3 nucleotides read TGCAGTGCTAGAGATCCAGCGGGGGGAACGGATACGCAGTATTTT.

The V and J genes are TRBV24-1 and TRBJ2-7; D might be TRBD2 (5 bases). Germline V gene sequence: CDR1 KGHDR, CDR2 SFDVKD. The V and J ends lost 9 bases and 0 bases respectively, with 14 bases between them. This CDR3 contains 14 residues. DNA of the CDR3: TGTGCCACCTCCGCCGGGATATACTCCTACGAGCAGTACTTC. Protein sequence: CATSAGIYSYEQYF.

The chain is built from TRBV29-1 and TRBJ1-6; D unclear. CDR1 is SQVTM and CDR2 is ANQGSEA in the germline V gene. Trimming left V 4 bases short and J 9 bases short, with 13 bases between. There are 13 residues in the CDR3. CDR3 protein: CSVGPGLGSPLHF. The CDR3 region has the DNA TGCAGCGTTGGGCCCGGGTTGGGTTCACCCCTCCACTTT.

This clonotype was seen many times. V is TRBV6-2 or TRBV6-3 and J is TRBJ1-2; D is perhaps TRBD1 (5 bases). V lost 0 bases, J lost 6 bases, and 14 bases lay in between. Germline V CDR1 and CDR2: MNHEY, SVGEGT. The CDR3 totals 15 residues. In nucleotides, the CDR3 is TGTGCCAGCAGTTACTCCCAGGGAAACATTCATGGCTACACCTTC. Residues: CASSYSQGNIHGYTF.

The table lists this clonotype with many counts. The chain links TRBV28 to TRBJ2-3, with TRBD2 identical over 8 bases. V lost 1 base and J lost 6; bases outside the gene matches: 6. The CDR3 totals 15 residues. Germline lookup yields CDR1 MDHEN and CDR2 SYDVKM. The DNA for the CDR3 is TGTGCCAGCAGTTTATCAGCGGGGGCCGGGGATACGCAGTATTTT. Its translation is CASSLSAGAGDTQYF.

This clonotype came up many times. The CDR3 protein is CAISPDRVQPQHF. CDR3 DNA: TGTGCCATCAGTCCTGACAGGGTTCAGCCCCAGCATTTT. The J gene is TRBJ1-5, the V gene TRBV10-3; the match to TRBD1 covers 7 bases. Per germline, CDR1 ENHRY and CDR2 SYGVKD. This CDR3 spans 13 amino acids. J was trimmed by 6 bases and V by 5 bases; bases with no gene match: 4.

In this sample, this clonotype turned up many times. V gene TRBV7-9 combines with J gene TRBJ1-2; D ambiguous. Germline loops: CDR1 SEHNR, CDR2 FQNEAQ (reference sequence). The CDR3 consists of 16 residues. V was cut by 1 base and J by 0 bases, with 12 bases left in between. In DNA form, the CDR3 reads TGTGCCAGCAGCTTAGAGCTTAGAGGGCCTAACTATGGCTACACCTTC. Translated: CASSLELRGPNYGYTF. The full variable domain, in which reference TRBV7-9 and TRBJ1-2 provide the parts outside the CDR3, is DTGVSQNPRHKITKRGQNVTFRCDPISEHNRLYWYRQTLGQGPEFLTYFQNEAQLEKSRLLSDRFSAERPKGSFSTLEIQRTEQGDSAMYLCASSLELRGPNYGYTFGSGTRLTVV.

The chain carries TRBV6-1 and TRBJ2-1; D not certain. The CDR3 runs 15 residues. From germline, CDR1 is MNHNS and CDR2 SASEGT. The V gene lost 6 bases and the J gene lost 2 bases, with 14 bases spanning the gap. CDR3 DNA: TGTGCCAGCAGCGGCAACCCGGGCGCCTACAATGAGCAGTTCTTC. This encodes CASSGNPGAYNEQFF.